Below, one T cell receptor (beta chain) is given with its context. The repertoire was sequenced with immunoSEQ multiplex PCR; TCRdb's copy has only in-frame clones and lacks some. The sample shows over a million clones, around 78% of them seen only once. The data derive from a study of shared clonotypes between healthy human individuals. Across the study: Every donor yielded three CD4 naive, three CD4 memory, two CD8 naive and one CD8 memory plate.

V was shortened by 2 bases and J by 7 bases, with 9 bases between the two germline ends. The CDR3 has 13 amino acids. Germline V gene data show CDR1 as MDHEN and CDR2 as SYDVKM. Participating donors were healthy, HIV-negative adults free of recent acute infections or vaccinations. Partitioning of CD4+ cells yielded a CD45RA+ naive subset and a CD45RA-negative memory subset. The source is a man in his late teens or twenties in good health. Some clones in this sample may be carry-over from other donors' samples. This chain joins TRBV28 and TRBJ2-1; the D is unclear. The sample comprised memory CD4+ T cells from PBMCs. Subset noted: CD45RA-negative fraction. CDR3 sequence: CASSLVVWNEQFF. The CDR3 bases are TGTGCCAGCAGTTTAGTGGTATGGAATGAGCAGTTCTTC.